These 26 T cell receptor beta chains were all obtained from the same sample, sequenced in a study of blood T cell repertoires in COVID-19. The data were produced by immunoSEQ multiplex PCR, yet TCRdb's version contains in-frame clones alone and is incomplete. The sample lists tens of thousands of clones; around 84% were seen once. What was sequenced was peripheral blood. Receptors were obtained from a man in his 70s with active COVID-19.

This chain connects TRBV2 to TRBJ1-1; TRBD1 might be the D (5 bases). CDR1 and CDR2 from the germline V gene are SNHLY and FYNNEI. The CDR3 spans 13 residues. V gave up 10 bases and J gave up 0 bases, with 12 bases separating them. In DNA form, the CDR3 reads TGTGCCAACTGTAGACAGATGAACACTGAAGCTTTCTTT. Its translation: CANCRQMNTEAFF.

The chain carries TRBV6-5 and TRBJ2-2; 8 positions agree with TRBD1. After removal of 5 bases from V and 8 bases from J, the junction contained 10 bases not matched to a gene. Looked up from germline, CDR1 is MNHEY and CDR2 is SVGAGI. The CDR3 is 15 residues long. In DNA form, the CDR3 reads TGTGCCAGCAGTCCACCGGACAGGGATATTGGGGAGCTGTTTTTT. This gives the protein CASSPPDRDIGELFF.

This chain connects TRBV10-3 to TRBJ2-3, with 13 bases aligning to TRBD2. Germline values: CDR1 ENHRY, CDR2 SYGVKD. The CDR3 runs 17 residues. With V trimmed by 6 bases and J by 5 bases, 11 bases remained unmatched. The CDR3 DNA follows: TGTGCCATCAGCCGCGCCGGGACTAGCGGGATTCAAGATACGCAGTATTTT. The encoded protein is CAISRAGTSGIQDTQYF.

This chain links TRBV7-2 with TRBJ2-2; TRBD1 is a possible D gene (5 bases). CDR1 SGHTA and CDR2 FQGNSA come from the germline V gene. V was pared by 5 bases and J by 4 bases, with 14 bases between. The length of the CDR3 is 15 residues. The CDR3 loop is CASSPARGSTGELFF. CDR3 in DNA: TGTGCCAGCAGCCCAGCAAGGGGTAGCACCGGGGAGCTGTTTTTT. Combining the CDR3 with reference TRBV7-2 and TRBJ2-2 gives the whole variable domain GAGVSQSPSNKVTEKGKDVELRCDPISGHTALYWYRQSLGQGLEFLIYFQGNSAPDKSGLPSDRFSAERTGGSVSTLTIQRTQQEDSAVYLCASSPARGSTGELFFGEGSRLTVL.

The chain links TRBV7-2 to TRBJ1-1, with a possible D match to TRBD1 (5 bases). This CDR3 comprises 11 residues. The V gene's germline CDR1 is SGHTA and CDR2 FQGNSA. Trimming removed 5 bases from V and 7 bases from J, with 8 bases in between. This chain's CDR3 is CASSRRGEAFF. The CDR3 DNA reads TGTGCCAGCAGCCGAAGGGGTGAAGCTTTCTTT. Looking up the rest from reference TRBV7-2 and TRBJ1-1 gives the full variable domain: GAGVSQSPSNKVTEKGKDVELRCDPISGHTALYWYRQSLGQGLEFLIYFQGNSAPDKSGLPSDRFSAERTGGSVSTLTIQRTQQEDSAVYLCASSRRGEAFFGQGTRLTVV.

The J gene is TRBJ1-1, the V gene TRBV4-1; possible D gene TRBD1, 5 bases. V shed 0 bases and J shed 11 bases, with 13 bases lying between them. The CDR3 is made up of 13 amino acids. CDR1 MGHRA and CDR2 YSYEKL come from the germline V gene. CDR3 sequence (DNA): TGCGCCAGCAGCCAAGATGATTGGGGCAGGGCTTTCTTT. Translating gives CASSQDDWGRAFF.

V and J are TRBV5-3 and TRBJ2-5, with D uncertain. TRBV5-3 is marked as an open reading frame, function uncertain. There are 16 residues in the CDR3. The germline V and J ends were trimmed by 0 bases and 7 bases, with 19 bases remaining between them. The CDR3 sequence: CARSLVAGRIKLTQYF. The DNA for the CDR3 is TGTGCCAGAAGCTTGGTGGCAGGCCGAATTAAGCTGACCCAGTACTTC.

The chain uses TRBV7-3 and TRBJ1-6, with TRBD1 as a possible D gene (5 bases). This CDR3 is 15 amino acids long. Trimming took 2 bases from V and 6 from J, leaving 11 bases between them. Germline CDR1 and CDR2: SGHTA and FQGTGA. CDR3 DNA: TGTGCCAGCAGCTTAGGAGGGGAGGGTAATTCACCCCTCCACTTT. Protein product: CASSLGGEGNSPLHF.

The chain links TRBV5-1 to TRBJ1-2, with 8 bases matching TRBD1. Per germline, CDR1 SGHRS and CDR2 YFSETQ. The trim removed 4 bases at V and 3 bases at J, leaving 5 bases unmatched. The CDR3 covers 14 residues. Written as DNA, the CDR3 is TGCGCCAGCAGCCAAGGACAGGGCGACTATGGCTACACCTTC. Amino acid sequence: CASSQGQGDYGYTF.

This clone has a single count. V gene TRBV7-2 combines with J gene TRBJ1-1; tentatively, D is TRBD1 (5 bases). Between the trimmed V and J ends, which lost 3 bases and 2 bases, there was a span of 10 bases. Germline loops: CDR1 SGHTA, CDR2 FQGNSA. The CDR3 length is 14 residues. CDR3 coding DNA: TGTGCCAGCAGCTTGGGGCAGTTCAACACTGAAGCTTTCTTT. Translating it yields CASSLGQFNTEAFF.

This clone was counted once. The rearrangement uses TRBV6-5 and TRBJ2-5; 8 bases map to TRBD2. Losses at the gene ends were 6 bases for V and 5 bases for J; bases not matched to a gene: 11. Germline-derived CDR1 and CDR2 are MNHEY and SVGAGI. This CDR3 region has 15 residues. For the CDR3, the DNA is TGTGCCAGCAGAAGGGACGCGGGAGGCGGGGAGACCCAGTACTTC. Protein: CASRRDAGGGETQYF.

The chain uses TRBV15 and TRBJ2-3; 8 bases line up with TRBD2. V lost 0 bases, J lost 4 bases, and 6 bases stayed unmatched. In germline, CDR1 is LNHNV, CDR2 YYDKDF (reference sequence). The CDR3 length is 16 residues. CDR3 residues: CATSRDPSGRPDTQYF. CDR3 bases: TGTGCCACCAGCAGAGATCCGAGCGGGAGACCAGATACGCAGTATTTT.

The chain employs TRBV12-1 and TRBJ2-5; the table's D call of TRBD2 was not tested on the DNA. TRBV12-1 is a documented pseudogene. The CDR3 extends over 13 amino acids. Here the CDR3 reads CASSAPWSKTQYF. In DNA form, the CDR3 reads TGTGCCAGCAGCGCCCCCTGGAGCAAGACCCAGTACTTC.

J is TRBJ2-3 and V is TRBV18, with D possibly matching TRBD2 (5 bases). Trimming took off 0 bases at V and 2 bases at J, with 6 bases between the two ends. Per the germline V gene, CDR1 is KGHSH and CDR2 is LQKENI. CDR3 length: 14 residues. In DNA, the CDR3 is TGTGCCAGCTCACCACCCGGGGACACAGATACGCAGTATTTT. Translated, it gives CASSPPGDTDTQYF.

V usage is TRBV15 and J usage is TRBJ2-6, with TRBD2 as a possible D gene (5 bases). Germline assignment: CDR1 LNHNV and CDR2 YYDKDF (reference sequence). V was pared by 0 bases and J by 3 bases, with 9 bases between. The length of the CDR3 is 16 residues. Written as DNA, the CDR3 is TGTGCCACCAGCAGAGATACGGGGTATGGGGCCAACGTCCTGACTTTC. Translation: CATSRDTGYGANVLTF.

CDR3 sequence: CASSLRSSAQETQYF. CDR3 DNA sequence: TGTGCCAGCAGCTTGCGTTCTAGCGCCCAAGAGACCCAGTACTTC. V usage is TRBV5-5 and J usage is TRBJ2-5; D might be TRBD2 (6 bases). Germline values: CDR1 SGHKS, CDR2 YYEKEE (reference sequence). This CDR3 is built from 15 residues. Trimming left V 1 base short and J 1 base short, with 11 bases between.

The chain recombines TRBV7-2 with TRBJ2-1; 12 nucleotides agree with TRBD2. Germline-derived CDR1 and CDR2 are SGHTA and FQGNSA. There are 15 residues in the CDR3. Trimming took 1 base from V and 6 from J; bases not matched to a gene: 1. CDR3 DNA: TGTGCCAGCAGCTTAGTACTAGCGGGAGGCAATGAGCAGTTCTTC. It specifies CASSLVLAGGNEQFF.

This sequence joins TRBV6-4 and TRBJ2-3; 7 bases agree with TRBD1. Trimming at V came to 4 bases and at J to 3 bases, leaving 7 bases not matched to a gene. This CDR3 is 15 amino acids long. Germline V lookup: CDR1 MRHNA, CDR2 SNTAGT. The CDR3 nucleotides are TGTGCCAGCAGTGTTCAGACAGGGCGGACAGATACGCAGTATTTT. Protein: CASSVQTGRTDTQYF.

A few counts support this clone. V and J are TRBV7-2 and TRBJ2-7; TRBD2 aligns across 9 bases. The CDR3 extends over 15 amino acids. Per the germline V gene, CDR1 is SGHTA and CDR2 is FQGNSA. Germline trimming cut 6 bases from V and 5 bases from J; bases unmatched to any gene: 11. CDR3 region: CASSQHSGSANEQYF. In DNA, the CDR3 is TGTGCCAGCAGTCAGCATAGCGGGAGCGCCAACGAGCAGTACTTC. Combining the CDR3 with reference TRBV7-2 and TRBJ2-7 gives the whole variable domain GAGVSQSPSNKVTEKGKDVELRCDPISGHTALYWYRQSLGQGLEFLIYFQGNSAPDKSGLPSDRFSAERTGGSVSTLTIQRTQQEDSAVYLCASSQHSGSANEQYFGPGTRLTVT.

The chain is built from TRBV19 and TRBJ2-3; 7 nucleotides line up with TRBD2. The germline V gene has CDR1 LNHDA and CDR2 SQIVND (reference sequence). This CDR3 comprises 13 residues. V shed 5 bases, J shed 3 bases, and the junction held 2 bases outside the gene matches. The CDR3 sequence is CASSDGRTDTQYF. Written as DNA, the CDR3 is TGTGCCAGTAGTGACGGGAGGACAGATACGCAGTATTTT.

The chain recombines TRBV12-3 or TRBV12-4 with TRBJ1-2; 7 bases match TRBD1. J was trimmed by 7 bases and V by 6 bases; bases with no gene match: 8. This CDR3 has 13 residues. CDR3 nucleotides: TGTGCCAGCAGCATTCAGGGGGACGGTGGCTACACCTTC. Residues: CASSIQGDGGYTF.

This clone was detected once. CDR3 region: CASRRGRGDGYTF. Here the CDR3 DNA reads TGTGCCAGCAGGCGCGGCAGGGGGGACGGCTACACCTTC. V gene TRBV12-3 or TRBV12-4 combines with J gene TRBJ1-2; the match to TRBD1 covers 7 bases. The CDR3 length is 13 residues. The trim removed 6 bases at V and 8 bases at J, leaving 9 bases unmatched.

This clone was counted once. The J gene is TRBJ2-7, the V gene TRBV9, with 12 positions matching TRBD2. CDR3 length: 18 amino acids. After removal of 4 bases from V and 5 bases from J, the junction contained 16 bases not matched to a gene. Germline V lookup: CDR1 SGDLS, CDR2 YYNGEE. The CDR3 loop is CASSREARSASGRDEQYF. The DNA for the CDR3 is TGTGCCAGCAGCCGAGAGGCGCGGTCGGCTAGCGGGAGGGACGAGCAGTACTTC.

The V gene is TRBV6-1, the J gene TRBJ2-2; tentative D call: TRBD2 (6 bases). The CDR3 extends over 16 amino acids. Trimming cost V 1 base and J 4 bases, with 13 bases left between them. Germline-derived CDR1 and CDR2 are MNHNS and SASEGT. As DNA, the CDR3 is TGTGCCAGCAGTGAAGAGGTAGCGGTATTCACCGGGGAGCTGTTTTTT. Protein: CASSEEVAVFTGELFF.

The chain joins TRBV11-2 to TRBJ2-7, with a tentative D call TRBD1 (5 bases). The CDR3 loop spans 14 amino acids. Trimming cost V 3 bases and J 0 bases, with 9 bases left between them. CDR1 is SGHAT, CDR2 FQNNGV, per germline. CDR3 coding DNA: TGTGCCAGCAGCTTTAGACAGTTCTCCTACGAGCAGTACTTC. This translates into CASSFRQFSYEQYF.

The chain carries TRBV7-9 and TRBJ2-7, with D unresolved. The CDR3 contains 13 residues. The V and J ends lost 1 base and 2 bases respectively, with 6 bases between them. Germline CDR1 is SEHNR and CDR2 is FQNEAQ (reference sequence). The CDR3 region is CASSLDSAYEQYF. The CDR3 DNA is TGTGCCAGCAGCTTAGATTCGGCCTACGAGCAGTACTTC.